This passage covers 9 T cell receptor beta chains from one sample sequenced in a study of blood T cell repertoires in COVID-19. Generated by immunoSEQ multiplex PCR, the TCRdb table keeps only in-frame clones and is missing some. This sample has around 250,000 clones, with 91% found just once. The sample comprised PBMCs or T cells enriched from blood (not recorded which). Receptor source: a human donor in a cohort exposed to, infected with or recovered from COVID-19 (not recorded which). The donor label of this sample is uncertain.

V usage is TRBV12-5 and J usage is TRBJ2-1, with D possibly matching TRBD2 (5 bases). CDR3 size: 16 residues. Trimming took 5 bases from V and 4 from J, leaving 18 bases between them. Germline lookup yields CDR1 LGHNT and CDR2 FRNRAP. The chain's CDR3 is CASGPPGRTLYNEQFF. As DNA, the CDR3 is TGTGCTAGTGGTCCGCCCGGTCGGACTTTATACAATGAGCAGTTCTTC. The whole variable domain, remainder taken from reference TRBV12-5 and TRBJ2-1, is DARVTQTPRHKVTEMGQEVTMRCQPILGHNTVFWYRQTMMQGLELLAYFRNRAPLDDSGMPKDRFSAEMPDATLATLKIQPSEPRDSAVYFCASGPPGRTLYNEQFFGPGTRLTVL.

This clone appeared a few times. The chain employs TRBV5-4 and TRBJ2-2; 11 bases are shared with TRBD1. The V gene's germline CDR1 is SGHNT and CDR2 YYREEE (reference sequence). The CDR3 length is 16 residues. V shed 3 bases, J shed 4 bases, and the junction held 5 bases outside the gene matches. The DNA for the CDR3 is TGTGCCAGCAGCTCGGGACAGGGGGACCCCACCGGGGAGCTGTTTTTT. Translation: CASSSGQGDPTGELFF.

The chain joins TRBV27 to TRBJ1-2, with D perhaps TRBD1 (5 bases). The CDR3 is made up of 15 amino acids. V dropped 2 bases and J dropped 2 bases, with 12 bases sitting between them. Germline V gene sequence: CDR1 MNHEY, CDR2 SMNVEV (reference sequence). This chain's CDR3 is CASSLRGGSNYGYTF. The CDR3 nucleotides read TGTGCCAGCAGTTTAAGGGGCGGTTCCAACTATGGCTACACCTTC.

DNA of the CDR3: TGCGCCAGCAGCCTGGCCCCCGACAATGAGCAGTTCTTC. Encoded protein: CASSLAPDNEQFF. The V call is TRBV5-1, the J call TRBJ2-1, with D uncertain. This CDR3 is built from 13 residues. Looked up from germline, CDR1 is SGHRS and CDR2 is YFSETQ. V gave up 4 bases and J gave up 5 bases, with 10 bases separating them. Supplemented by reference TRBV5-1 and TRBJ2-1, the full variable domain reads KAGVTQTPRYLIKTRGQQVTLSCSPISGHRSVSWYQQTPGQGLQFLFEYFSETQRNKGNFPGRFSGRQFSNSRSEMNVSTLELGDSALYLCASSLAPDNEQFFGPGTRLTVL.

The chain carries TRBV14 and TRBJ1-5; D not resolved. CDR1 and CDR2 (germline): SGHDN, FVKESK. CDR3 length: 13 amino acids. Trimming stripped 4 bases from V and 4 bases from J, with 8 bases between. The CDR3 DNA follows: TGTGCCAGCAGCCTTACAGTAAATCAGCCCCAGCATTTT. The encoded protein is CASSLTVNQPQHF.

The V call is TRBV3-1 (or the pseudogene TRBV3-2), the J call TRBJ2-7, with 14 bases that match TRBD2. Germline CDR1 is LGHDT and CDR2 is YNNKEL (reference sequence). V was pared by 4 bases and J by 7 bases, with 6 bases of the junction left unmatched. This CDR3 is 15 amino acids long. CDR3 sequence (DNA): TGTGCCAGCAGCCCGACTAGCGGGGGGGCTCGGGAGCAGTACTTC. It codes for CASSPTSGGAREQYF.

V is TRBV19 and J is TRBJ2-7; 7 bases agree with TRBD1. This CDR3 region has 15 residues. CDR1 is LNHDA and CDR2 is SQIVND in the germline V gene (reference sequence). V dropped 5 bases and J dropped 4; count of bases not matched to a gene: 11. CDR3 in amino acids: CASSDTWTGWYEQYF. The CDR3 nucleotides read TGTGCCAGTAGTGATACTTGGACAGGATGGTACGAGCAGTACTTC.

This sequence joins TRBV15 and TRBJ1-1; the D is unclear. The CDR3 has 16 amino acids. V lost 1 base and J 3 bases, leaving 15 bases between the germline ends. Per germline, CDR1 LNHNV and CDR2 YYDKDF (reference sequence). CDR3 residues: CATSRGEGRRDTEAFF. The CDR3 DNA follows: TGTGCCACCAGCAGAGGAGAAGGGAGGAGGGACACTGAAGCTTTCTTT.

The chain combines TRBV5-5 with TRBJ2-7, with 10 bases lining up with TRBD1. Germline V gene lookup returns CDR1 SGHKS and CDR2 YYEKEE (reference sequence). Trimming took 4 bases from V and 5 from J; bases not matched to a gene: 6. The CDR3 runs to 14 residues. The CDR3 sequence is CASSPGTGVDEQYF. The CDR3 DNA is TGTGCCAGCAGCCCCGGGACAGGGGTCGACGAGCAGTACTTC.